In this sample, the clone carrying this T cell receptor beta chain turned up many times. As it was prepared, the TCRbeta library received unique molecular identifiers. TCRdb called the PCR reads again in MiXCR, with one record for every CDR3 protein. The sample lists 90,000 to 100,000 distinct CDR3 sequences, 10% to 15% occurring once. This specimen belongs to a study of T-cell reconstitution after alpha-beta-depleted transplantation in children. The V gene end was trimmed by 5 bases and the J gene end by 2 bases; junction bases not matched to a gene: 7. The CDR3 is 15 residues long. The germline CDR1 and CDR2 sequences are SGHTA and FQGNSA.

Sequencing used PBMCs from the stem cell graft donor, obtained from the stem cell graft. This TCR was recovered from a human donor who donated a stem cell graft to a child with inherited bone marrow failure. The V and J genes are TRBV7-2 and TRBJ1-1; 8 bases are shared with TRBD1. The chain's CDR3 is CASSVRTGYNTEAFF. The CDR3 region has the DNA TGTGCCAGCAGCGTAAGGACAGGGTATAACACTGAAGCTTTCTTT.